A single sample is the source of the 23 T cell receptor beta chains below, sequenced in a study of T-cell memory formation after mild COVID-19. TCRdb reprocessed the 5' RACE reads with MiXCR, giving one entry per CDR3 protein. Seen here are 300,000 to 400,000 distinct CDR3 sequences, roughly 15% observed once, and the top ten hold over 20%. The sample consisted of PBMCs or a T cell subset sorted from them (not recorded which). The receptors were sampled from a man younger than 30 who had mild COVID-19 (a few samples of this study predate the infection). Cell type and time point are not known.

This sequence joins TRBV7-2 and TRBJ1-6, with D hard to call. Trimming removed 7 bases from V and 11 bases from J, with 15 bases in between. The V gene's germline CDR1 is SGHTA and CDR2 FQGNSA. The CDR3 runs to 13 residues. This CDR3 is CASTPQARAPLHF. The CDR3 DNA reads TGTGCCAGCACCCCCCAGGCGAGGGCACCCCTCCACTTT.

In this sample, this clonotype turned up a few times. The chain is built from TRBV9 and TRBJ2-3, with 15 bases fitting TRBD2. The germline V gene encodes CDR1 SGDLS and CDR2 YYNGEE. Trimming took 3 bases from V and 6 from J; bases not matched to a gene: 5. The length of the CDR3 is 16 residues. The CDR3, as DNA: TGTGCCAGCAGCGGTGGACTAGCGGGGGGGCATGATACGCAGTATTTT. Protein sequence: CASSGGLAGGHDTQYF.

This clonotype showed up just a few times. J is TRBJ2-1 and V is TRBV5-1; 7 bases agree with TRBD2. The CDR3 consists of 14 residues. From germline, CDR1 is SGHRS and CDR2 YFSETQ. The junction had 4 bases not matched to a gene; V was cut back by 3 bases and J by 4 bases. The CDR3 DNA is TGCGCCAGCAGCTCCCAGGGACTATACAATGAGCAGTTCTTC. The encoded protein is CASSSQGLYNEQFF.

This clonotype was picked up many times. The V and J genes are TRBV20-1 and TRBJ1-1; D remains ambiguous. Trimming stripped 3 bases from V and 0 bases from J, with 11 bases between. The CDR3 spans 14 residues. Germline CDR1 DFQATT, CDR2 SNEGSKA (reference sequence). This CDR3 is CSASPGYMNTEAFF. The CDR3 DNA sequence: TGCAGTGCTAGTCCCGGCTACATGAACACTGAAGCTTTCTTT.

This clonotype was counted between two and nine times. The chain employs TRBV7-9 and TRBJ2-4; a weak D match, TRBD2 (5 bases). Trimming cost V 6 bases and J 0 bases, with 15 bases left between them. Germline V lookup: CDR1 SEHNR, CDR2 FQNEAQ (reference sequence). The CDR3 totals 16 residues. Here the CDR3 reads CASRPMAGVAKNIQYF. DNA of the CDR3: TGTGCCAGCAGACCTATGGCCGGGGTAGCCAAAAACATTCAGTACTTC.

J is TRBJ2-2 and V is TRBV7-2; D is unclear. Per germline, CDR1 SGHTA and CDR2 FQGNSA. Trimming cost V 0 bases and J 5 bases, with 10 bases left between them. The CDR3 covers 15 residues. The CDR3 is CASSLALQGTGELFF. The CDR3 DNA follows: TGTGCCAGCAGCTTAGCTCTACAAGGAACCGGGGAGCTGTTTTTT.

In its sample, this clonotype was seen many times. The chain couples TRBV5-1 to TRBJ2-7; possibly TRBD2 for D (5 bases). Germline V CDR1 and CDR2: SGHRS, YFSETQ. With 1 base removed from V and 2 bases from J, the gap between germline ends came to 10 bases. The CDR3 runs to 14 residues. The CDR3 region is CASSLRNGAYEQYV. The CDR3 DNA follows: TGCGCCAGCAGCTTGCGGAACGGGGCCTACGAGCAGTACGTC.

This clonotype was observed many times. This chain links TRBV4-3 with TRBJ2-7, with D perhaps being TRBD1 or TRBD2 (6 bases each). Germline V gene sequence: CDR1 LGHNA, CDR2 YSLEER. The CDR3 has 15 amino acids. The V and J ends lost 1 base and 4 bases respectively, with 14 bases between them. This CDR3 is CASSQGVGGPYEQYF. In DNA, the CDR3 is TGCGCCAGCAGCCAAGGAGTCGGGGGCCCATACGAGCAGTACTTC.

This clonotype was recorded a few times. The chain carries TRBV4-3 and TRBJ2-2; a possible D gene is TRBD2 (7 bases). The V gene's germline CDR1 is LGHNA and CDR2 YSLEER. The CDR3 has 16 residues. V gave up 3 bases and J gave up 4 bases, with 15 bases separating them. CDR3 nucleotide sequence: TGCGCCAGCAGCCACCGGGGGGCGTTCCCCACCGGGGAGCTGTTTTTT. It codes for CASSHRGAFPTGELFF.

The chain links TRBV7-9 to TRBJ2-7, with TRBD2 as a possible D gene (6 bases). The V end lost 5 bases, the J end lost 2 bases, and 19 bases lay between the germline ends. Germline loops: CDR1 SEHNR, CDR2 FQNEAQ (reference sequence). The CDR3 loop spans 16 amino acids. CDR3 DNA: TGTGCCAGCAGCGGACCGGGAGTAGGAGGGACCTACGAGCAGTACTTC. Amino acid sequence: CASSGPGVGGTYEQYF.

The chain couples TRBV9 to TRBJ2-2; TRBD2 aligns across 13 bases. Germline CDR1 is SGDLS and CDR2 is YYNGEE. V shed 0 bases and J 1 base; nucleotides not matched to a gene: 12. This CDR3 is 21 amino acids long. The chain's CDR3 is CASSVAVTSGGPQMNTGELFF. Written as DNA, the CDR3 is TGTGCCAGCAGCGTAGCTGTGACTAGCGGGGGGCCACAAATGAACACCGGGGAGCTGTTTTTT. The variable domain in full, completed from reference TRBV9 and TRBJ2-2, reads DSGVTQTPKHLITATGQRVTLRCSPRSGDLSVYWYQQSLDQGLQFLIQYYNGEERAKGNILERFSAQQFPDLHSELNLSSLELGDSALYFCASSVAVTSGGPQMNTGELFFGEGSRLTVL.

A few counts support this clonotype. The chain combines TRBV2 with TRBJ1-1; 8 bases are shared with TRBD1. CDR3 length: 13 residues. Trimming cost V 6 bases and J 9 bases; bases outside gene matches: 9. Germline V CDR1 and CDR2: SNHLY, FYNNEI. The CDR3 is CASRGQVYPKAFF. The CDR3 DNA is TGTGCCAGCAGGGGACAGGTCTATCCTAAAGCTTTCTTT.

Ten or more counts support this clonotype. CDR3 DNA sequence: TGCAGCGTTCGAGCAGGGGATAGCTACGAGCAGTACTTC. Translation: CSVRAGDSYEQYF. The rearrangement links TRBV29-1 to TRBJ2-7, with D possibly being TRBD1 (6 bases). The CDR3 has 13 amino acids. CDR1 SQVTM and CDR2 ANQGSEA come from the germline V gene. With 5 bases removed from V and 3 bases from J, the gap between germline ends came to 14 bases.

V usage is TRBV7-3 and J usage is TRBJ2-2; no definite D call. Looked up from germline, CDR1 is SGHTA and CDR2 is FQGTGA. The V and J ends lost 1 base and 4 bases respectively, with 10 bases between them. This CDR3 region has 15 residues. CDR3 sequence (DNA): TGTGCCAGCAGCTTAAACCAGCTGAGCACCGGGGAGCTGTTTTTT. Protein product: CASSLNQLSTGELFF.

This clonotype was observed many times. The chain carries TRBV12-3 or TRBV12-4 and TRBJ2-3, with 8 bases identical to TRBD1. After removal of 5 bases from V and 0 bases from J, the junction contained 7 bases not matched to a gene. The CDR3 length is 16 residues. The DNA of the CDR3 is TGTGCCAGCAGTCTCGATCGACAGGGGAGCACAGATACGCAGTATTTT. This sequence encodes CASSLDRQGSTDTQYF.

This clonotype appeared a few times. V is TRBV19 and J is TRBJ2-3; D unresolved. CDR1 LNHDA and CDR2 SQIVND come from the germline V gene (reference sequence). This CDR3 spans 15 amino acids. The V end lost 7 bases, the J end lost 0 bases, and 14 bases lay between the germline ends. Here the CDR3 DNA reads TGTGCCAGTACTGCTTCTGACGCTAGCACAGATACGCAGTATTTT. Translated: CASTASDASTDTQYF.

Written as DNA, the CDR3 is TGCAGTGCTAACCCGACAGGGACTAATTCACCCCTCCACTTT. The encoded protein is CSANPTGTNSPLHF. The gene calls are TRBV20-1 and TRBJ1-6; 7 bases are shared with TRBD1. CDR1 is DFQATT and CDR2 is SNEGSKA in the germline V gene (reference sequence). CDR3 length: 14 residues. Trimming removed 4 bases from V and 6 bases from J; junction bases left unmatched: 6.

This clonotype came up a few times. The chain couples TRBV14 to TRBJ2-2, with D perhaps matching TRBD2 (7 bases). This CDR3 has 17 residues. Trimming removed 0 bases at V and 4 bases at J, with 15 bases between. Germline CDR1 reads SGHDN; CDR2 reads FVKESK. CDR3: CASSQDHGGLGTGELFF. The CDR3 DNA sequence: TGTGCCAGCAGCCAAGATCACGGGGGGCTTGGCACCGGGGAGCTGTTTTTT.

This clonotype was observed at least ten times. The chain joins TRBV7-2 to TRBJ2-2, with D maybe TRBD2 (6 bases). CDR3 length: 15 amino acids. V lost 6 bases to trimming and J lost 3 bases, with 14 bases between them. Per the germline V gene, CDR1 is SGHTA and CDR2 is FQGNSA. As DNA, the CDR3 is TGTGCCAGCAGAGTACTTAGCGGAGACACCGGGGAGCTGTTTTTT. Residues: CASRVLSGDTGELFF.

The chain uses TRBV5-1 and TRBJ2-5; TRBD2 might be the D (6 bases). Germline CDR1 and CDR2: SGHRS and YFSETQ. Trimming removed 4 bases from V and 4 bases from J, with 14 bases in between. The CDR3 has 14 residues. This chain's CDR3 is CASSGGGIGETQYF. CDR3 sequence (DNA): TGCGCCAGCAGCGGCGGAGGGATCGGAGAGACCCAGTACTTC.

This chain uses TRBV29-1 with TRBJ1-2; D perhaps matches TRBD1 (5 bases). V was pared by 6 bases and J by 4 bases, with 15 bases between. Looked up from germline, CDR1 is SQVTM and CDR2 is ANQGSEA. The CDR3 has 13 residues. CDR3: CSVMDGHLYGYTF. The CDR3 DNA is TGCAGCGTAATGGACGGACATCTCTATGGCTACACCTTC.

This CDR3 reads CASSLGGGRHNEQFF. As DNA, the CDR3 is TGTGCCAGCAGCTTAGGGGGGGGCCGGCACAATGAGCAGTTCTTC. V gene TRBV7-2 combines with J gene TRBJ2-1; D perhaps matches TRBD2 (7 bases). The germline V gene has CDR1 SGHTA and CDR2 FQGNSA. Trimming took 1 base from V and 5 from J, leaving 12 bases between them. The CDR3 consists of 15 residues. The full variable domain, completed using reference TRBV7-2 and TRBJ2-1, is GAGVSQSPSNKVTEKGKDVELRCDPISGHTALYWYRQSLGQGLEFLIYFQGNSAPDKSGLPSDRFSAERTGGSVSTLTIQRTQQEDSAVYLCASSLGGGRHNEQFFGPGTRLTVL.

This clonotype was recorded a few times. This rearrangement joins TRBV7-2 to TRBJ1-5; 9 bases map to TRBD1. The CDR3 is made up of 14 amino acids. With V trimmed by 3 bases and J by 7 bases, 4 bases remained unmatched. CDR1 and CDR2 from the germline V gene are SGHTA and FQGNSA. The CDR3 loop is CASSFGTGQQPQHF. The CDR3 bases are TGTGCCAGCAGCTTTGGGACAGGGCAACAGCCCCAGCATTTT.